The 32 T cell receptor beta chains presented below share a single source sample, sequenced in a study of blood T cell repertoires in COVID-19. The method was immunoSEQ multiplex PCR; TCRdb's version includes in-frame clones alone and lacks a portion of them. This table holds 210,000 or so clones, 84% found once. Sequencing used peripheral blood. These receptors were taken from a woman aged 80 or over with COVID-19, enrolled during active disease.

CDR3 amino acids: CASSPGPGDLTDTQYF. CDR3 bases: TGTGCCAGCAGCCCGGGGCCAGGGGACCTCACAGATACGCAGTATTTT. The V gene is TRBV7-9, the J gene TRBJ2-3; maybe TRBD1 (6 bases). V lost 5 bases and J lost 2, with 17 bases in between. The CDR3 is 16 amino acids. Germline-derived CDR1 and CDR2 are SEHNR and FQNEAQ (reference sequence).

CDR3 amino acids: CASNYGDYGYTF. Here the CDR3 DNA reads TGTGCCAGTAACTACGGGGACTATGGCTACACCTTC. The chain combines TRBV19 with TRBJ1-2; no firm D call. This CDR3 has 12 amino acids. The germline V and J ends were trimmed by 7 bases and 3 bases, with 9 bases remaining between them. Germline V gives CDR1 LNHDA, CDR2 SQIVND (reference sequence). Full variable domain (remainder filled in from reference TRBV19 and TRBJ1-2): DGGITQSPKYLFRKEGQNVTLSCEQNLNHDAMYWYRQDPGQGLRLIYYSQIVNDFQKGDIAEGYSVSREKKESFPLTVTSAQKNPTAFYLCASNYGDYGYTFGSGTRLTVV.

The V gene is TRBV18, the J gene TRBJ2-1; 10 bases are shared with TRBD1. This CDR3 contains 15 residues. Trimming cost V 4 bases and J 3 bases; bases outside gene matches: 3. Germline CDR1 KGHSH, CDR2 LQKENI. DNA of the CDR3: TGTGCCAGCTCACGCGGACAGGGGGACTACAATGAGCAGTTCTTC. Translation gives CASSRGQGDYNEQFF.

The chain carries TRBV19 and TRBJ2-5; TRBD2 agrees at 8 bases. V lost 4 bases and J lost 4; bases outside the gene matches: 8. The CDR3 is made up of 15 amino acids. Germline values: CDR1 LNHDA, CDR2 SQIVND (reference sequence). The CDR3 here is CASSTQPGLGETQYF. Written as DNA, the CDR3 is TGTGCCAGTAGTACTCAGCCGGGACTAGGAGAGACCCAGTACTTC.

This rearrangement joins TRBV3-1 (or the pseudogene TRBV3-2) to TRBJ2-3, with TRBD2 identical over 14 bases. Germline V gene sequence: CDR1 LGHDT, CDR2 YNNKEL (reference sequence). CDR3 size: 14 residues. Unmatched junction bases numbered 5, after V lost 4 bases and J lost 11 bases. CDR3 nucleotides: TGTGCCAGCAGCCCGGGACTAGCGGGAGCTCTGCAGTATTTT. This sequence encodes CASSPGLAGALQYF.

The rearrangement joins TRBV21-1 to TRBJ2-7; the table's D call TRBD2 went unverified against the DNA. TRBV21-1 is tagged as a pseudogene. This CDR3 spans 15 amino acids. The CDR3 bases are TGTGCCAGCAGCCCCCACAATAGGGACTCGGCCGAGCAGTACTTC. It translates to CASSPHNRDSAEQYF.

This clone was recorded only once. The chain employs TRBV18 and TRBJ1-6, with D maybe TRBD1 (6 bases). Germline V gene lookup returns CDR1 KGHSH and CDR2 LQKENI. V lost 5 bases, J lost 7 bases, and 18 bases lay in between. The CDR3 runs 16 residues. CDR3 residues: CASSEAAGVDNSPLHF. DNA for the CDR3: TGTGCCAGCTCAGAGGCCGCAGGGGTCGACAATTCACCCCTCCACTTT.

The count of this clone is one. The chain is built from TRBV5-8 and TRBJ1-3; no clear D gene. Germline V gene data show CDR1 as SGHTS and CDR2 as YDEGEE. The CDR3 sequence is 15 residues long. Trimming stripped 3 bases from V and 0 bases from J, with 10 bases between. The CDR3: CASSSGRYSGNTIYF. CDR3 in DNA: TGTGCCAGCAGCTCGGGTCGGTACTCTGGAAACACCATATATTTT.

The chain is built from TRBV7-2 and TRBJ1-2, with D unclear. Trimming stripped 0 bases from V and 4 bases from J, with 12 bases between. The CDR3 runs 15 residues. CDR1 is SGHTA, CDR2 FQGNSA, per germline. CDR3 sequence: CASSLAGLNAYGYTF. The CDR3 coding sequence is TGTGCCAGCAGCTTAGCGGGCCTTAACGCCTATGGCTACACCTTC.

In its sample, this clone was seen a few times. This chain uses TRBV18 with TRBJ1-2, with 8 bases lining up with TRBD1. Germline CDR1 KGHSH, CDR2 LQKENI. Trimming took 4 bases from V and 6 from J; bases not matched to a gene: 16. This CDR3 has 17 amino acids. The CDR3 loop reads CASSLTSGGTGKDGYTF. In nucleotides, the CDR3 is TGTGCCAGCTCACTTACATCCGGTGGGACAGGAAAGGATGGCTACACCTTC.

The genes are TRBV19 and TRBJ2-1; a possible D gene is TRBD2 (7 bases). The germline V and J ends were trimmed by 10 bases and 3 bases, with 16 bases remaining between them. The length of the CDR3 is 14 residues. The germline V gene has CDR1 LNHDA and CDR2 SQIVND (reference sequence). The DNA for the CDR3 is TGTGCCACCCAGTCGGGGGGCGGCTACAATGAGCAGTTCTTC. It specifies CATQSGGGYNEQFF.

This sequence joins TRBV19 and TRBJ1-3; the D gene is possibly TRBD1 (5 bases). Deletions cut 4 bases from V and 4 bases from J, with 14 bases between. Looked up from germline, CDR1 is LNHDA and CDR2 is SQIVND (reference sequence). This CDR3 has 15 amino acids. The CDR3 DNA reads as TGTGCCAGTAGTACCGGCAGGGTGGTCGGAAACACCATATATTTT. Translation: CASSTGRVVGNTIYF.

The gene calls are TRBV3-1 (or the pseudogene TRBV3-2) and TRBJ2-3, with 7 bases identical to TRBD1. The V segment lost 2 bases and the J segment 7 bases; nucleotides outside the gene matches: 12. This CDR3 is 16 amino acids long. Germline loops: CDR1 LGHDT, CDR2 YNNKEL (reference sequence). CDR3 region: CASSQLSGTGQNTQYF. The CDR3 DNA reads TGTGCCAGCAGCCAATTGAGCGGAACGGGACAGAATACGCAGTATTTT.

This sequence joins TRBV28 and TRBJ2-1; D may be TRBD2 (6 bases). The CDR3 sequence is 15 residues long. V lost 6 bases to trimming and J lost 6 bases, with 18 bases between them. CDR1 is MDHEN, CDR2 SYDVKM, per germline. CDR3 bases: TGTGCCAGCAGACCGCCAGGAGGGAATCGCAATGAGCAGTTCTTC. Its translation: CASRPPGGNRNEQFF. The variable domain in full, completed from reference TRBV28 and TRBJ2-1, reads DVKVTQSSRYLVKRTGEKVFLECVQDMDHENMFWYRQDPGLGLRLIYFSYDVKMKEKGDIPEGYSVSREKKERFSLILESASTNQTSMYLCASRPPGGNRNEQFFGPGTRLTVL.

The chain carries TRBV18 and TRBJ2-7, with 9 bases aligning to TRBD1. Germline trimming cut 5 bases from V and 3 bases from J; bases unmatched to any gene: 5. The length of the CDR3 is 14 residues. Per germline, CDR1 KGHSH and CDR2 LQKENI. CDR3 bases: TGTGCCAGCTCATACACAGGGGGCGACTACGAGCAGTACTTC. This translates into CASSYTGGDYEQYF.

The genes are TRBV19 and TRBJ1-2; D gene ambiguous. Trimming left V 4 bases short and J 4 bases short, with 13 bases between. Per germline, CDR1 LNHDA and CDR2 SQIVND (reference sequence). This CDR3 has 14 residues. CDR3 bases: TGTGCCAGTAGTACCCAGGAGGCCCTCTATGGCTACACCTTC. Its protein is CASSTQEALYGYTF.

The J gene is TRBJ2-7, the V gene TRBV28; 8 nucleotides agree with TRBD2. CDR3 length equals 13 residues. The junction had 8 bases not matched to a gene; V was cut back by 10 bases and J by 3 bases. CDR1 is MDHEN, CDR2 SYDVKM, per germline. DNA for the CDR3: TGTGCCACCATCACTAGCGGAGGCTACGAGCAGTACTTC. It is translated as CATITSGGYEQYF.

This sequence joins TRBV6-5 and TRBJ1-5; weak D call: TRBD1 (5 bases). Trimming removed 5 bases from V and 7 bases from J, with 15 bases in between. Germline V gene lookup returns CDR1 MNHEY and CDR2 SVGAGI. The CDR3 totals 14 residues. The CDR3 sequence is CASSRGGMGQPQHF. DNA for the CDR3: TGTGCCAGCAGTCGGGGGGGAATGGGGCAGCCCCAGCATTTT.

The rearrangement joins TRBV4-1 to TRBJ1-1, with 8 nucleotides matching TRBD1. V dropped 1 base and J dropped 5; count of bases not matched to a gene: 9. Germline assignment: CDR1 MGHRA and CDR2 YSYEKL. The CDR3 consists of 16 residues. CDR3 in DNA: TGCGCCAGCAGCCAAGGTCCAGGGGGCGCGGGAACTGAAGCTTTCTTT. Protein product: CASSQGPGGAGTEAFF.

This clone was seen more than once but under ten times. This chain connects TRBV2 to TRBJ2-7; 7 bases are shared with TRBD2. This CDR3 spans 14 amino acids. Germline lookup yields CDR1 SNHLY and CDR2 FYNNEI. V shed 8 bases, J shed 0 bases, and the junction held 7 bases outside the gene matches. The CDR3 sequence: CASGRDSHSYEQYF. The CDR3 DNA follows: TGTGCCAGCGGGAGGGACTCCCACTCCTACGAGCAGTACTTC.

This clone was detected only once. This sequence joins TRBV2 and TRBJ2-5, with D unresolved. This CDR3 spans 11 amino acids. The V and J ends lost 6 bases and 4 bases respectively, with 6 bases between them. CDR1 and CDR2 (germline): SNHLY, FYNNEI. The CDR3 protein is CASRRLETQYF. CDR3 coding DNA: TGTGCCAGCAGGAGATTAGAGACCCAGTACTTC.

The rearrangement links TRBV6-1 to TRBJ1-4, with D unclear. The CDR3 loop spans 12 amino acids. V shed 1 base and J shed 8 bases, with 5 bases lying between them. Germline lookup yields CDR1 MNHNS and CDR2 SASEGT. CDR3 sequence: CASSEGVEKLFF. The CDR3 DNA reads as TGTGCCAGCAGTGAAGGAGTGGAAAAACTGTTTTTT.

This chain links TRBV13 with TRBJ1-3, with TRBD1 matching over 8 bases. The CDR3 totals 16 residues. Unmatched junction bases numbered 4, after V lost 3 bases and J lost 0 bases. CDR1 and CDR2 from the germline V gene are PRHDT and FYEKMQ (reference sequence). Written as DNA, the CDR3 is TGTGCCAGCAGCTTCGGGACAGGACCCTCTGGAAACACCATATATTTT. This sequence encodes CASSFGTGPSGNTIYF.

CDR3 loop: CASSYLTAGEQFF. CDR3 nucleotide sequence: TGTGCCAGCAGCTACTTAACCGCGGGTGAGCAGTTCTTC. V and J are TRBV7-2 and TRBJ2-1; tentative D call: TRBD2 (5 bases). Trimming removed 4 bases at V and 9 bases at J, with 13 bases between. CDR1 SGHTA and CDR2 FQGNSA come from the germline V gene. The CDR3 covers 13 residues. The full variable domain, with the rest looked up from reference TRBV7-2 and TRBJ2-1, is GAGVSQSPSNKVTEKGKDVELRCDPISGHTALYWYRQSLGQGLEFLIYFQGNSAPDKSGLPSDRFSAERTGGSVSTLTIQRTQQEDSAVYLCASSYLTAGEQFFGPGTRLTVL.

The chain recombines TRBV28 with TRBJ1-2; D is possibly TRBD1 (5 bases). The CDR3 is 15 residues long. Germline CDR1 and CDR2: MDHEN and SYDVKM. V was shortened by 5 bases and J by 0 bases, with 13 bases between the two germline ends. The CDR3 region is CASSTGLKSNYGYTF. For the CDR3, the DNA is TGTGCCAGCAGTACGGGACTGAAATCTAACTATGGCTACACCTTC.

This chain links TRBV3-1 (or the pseudogene TRBV3-2) with TRBJ2-3; D uncertain. Germline V gives CDR1 LGHDT, CDR2 YNNKEL (reference sequence). V was pared by 0 bases and J by 6 bases, with 7 bases between. This CDR3 contains 13 residues. CDR3 residues: CASSQDLDDTQYF. Written as DNA, the CDR3 is TGTGCCAGCAGCCAAGATCTAGACGATACGCAGTATTTT.

The chain uses TRBV9 and TRBJ2-2; 8 bases match TRBD2. V lost 2 bases and J lost 3; bases outside the gene matches: 6. The CDR3 loop spans 16 amino acids. CDR1 SGDLS and CDR2 YYNGEE come from the germline V gene. CDR3 sequence: CASSVYGLADTGELFF. CDR3 in DNA: TGTGCCAGCAGCGTCTATGGACTAGCTGACACCGGGGAGCTGTTTTTT.

This rearrangement joins TRBV2 to TRBJ1-3; D not resolved. The length of the CDR3 is 14 residues. V lost 3 bases to trimming and J lost 5 bases, with 11 bases between them. The germline V gene encodes CDR1 SNHLY and CDR2 FYNNEI. The CDR3 region has the DNA TGTGCCAGCAGTGATTCGGGAATGAGAAACACCATATATTTT. It yields the protein CASSDSGMRNTIYF.

This chain links TRBV6-2 or TRBV6-3 with TRBJ2-7, with D possibly TRBD2 on 6 matching bases. The V gene's germline CDR1 is MNHEY and CDR2 SVGEGT. V was trimmed by 5 bases and J by 0 bases, leaving 11 bases between them. The CDR3 loop spans 14 amino acids. The chain's CDR3 is CASSTAGPSYEQYF. The CDR3 DNA reads as TGTGCCAGCAGTACGGCGGGACCCTCCTACGAGCAGTACTTC.

The CDR3 DNA reads as TGTGCCAGCTCACCCCGGGACAGGGGTCAGCCCCAGCATTTT. Residues: CASSPRDRGQPQHF. The chain employs TRBV18 and TRBJ1-5; 10 nucleotides line up with TRBD1. J gave up 6 bases and V 3 bases, and 2 bases lay outside the gene matches. The CDR3 contains 14 residues. Germline loops: CDR1 KGHSH, CDR2 LQKENI.

The J gene is TRBJ1-2, the V gene TRBV4-1; TRBD1 matches at 8 bases. CDR3 length: 17 residues. V trimming: 6 bases; J trimming: 4 bases; junction bases outside the gene matches: 16. Germline values: CDR1 MGHRA, CDR2 YSYEKL. The CDR3 reads CASRSPGQASLGYGYTF. The CDR3 DNA follows: TGCGCCAGCAGAAGTCCGGGACAGGCTTCTTTGGGCTATGGCTACACCTTC.

CDR3 bases: TGTGCCAGCAGCCAAGATAGCAGGACAGTCTCTGGCTACACCTTC. Its translation: CASSQDSRTVSGYTF. This chain connects TRBV4-2 to TRBJ1-2, with a tentative D call TRBD1 (6 bases). Trimming removed 0 bases from V and 7 bases from J, with 15 bases in between. The CDR3 extends over 15 amino acids. Germline V gene lookup returns CDR1 LGHNA and CDR2 YNFKEQ.